The clone carrying this T cell receptor beta chain was seen many times. Its antigen remains unidentified. Unique molecular identifiers tagged the TCRbeta library. TCRdb recomputed calls from the PCR reads with MiXCR, one row per CDR3 protein. The sample has more than 200,000 distinct CDR3 sequences, around 8.4% seen once. The CDR3 sequence is 14 residues long. Germline CDR1 LGHNA, CDR2 YSLEER. Trimming removed 1 base at V and 1 base at J, with 4 bases between. The sample comes from a study of T-cell reconstitution after alpha-beta-depleted transplantation in children. Findings of the study overall: Reportedly, roughly two months post-transplant, alpha-beta T cells arose from several hundred expanded graft clones.

Sequenced material: PBMCs, mostly from graft donor cells, taken 360 days after TCRalphabeta/CD19-depleted stem cell transplant. The chain links TRBV4-3 to TRBJ2-2; D gene ambiguous. This TCR was sampled from a male patient between 2 and 15 years old who had a stem cell transplant for acute myeloid leukemia, so the T cells may come from the graft donor. Here the CDR3 reads CASSQVGNTGELFF. The DNA of the CDR3 is TGCGCCAGCAGCCAAGTGGGGAACACCGGGGAGCTGTTTTTT.